Listed below are T cell receptor beta chains from one sample, sequenced in a study of PD-1 blockade in classical Hodgkin lymphoma. TCRdb keeps only in-frame clones here, not all; method: immunoSEQ multiplex PCR. The table includes fewer than 20,000 clones, approximately 84% detected once. The sequencing sample was made of peripheral blood mononuclear cells (PBMCs). Receptors were obtained from a human donor with classical Hodgkin lymphoma. Both conserved end residues are part of each CDR3. A D gene is named only where the DNA matches it firmly. Where a row states a size, it is once, few, many or the class of an expanded clone; other rows omit it.

J	V	D	size	CDR3	DNA
TRBJ2-1	TRBV28	TRBD2	NA	CASSPLGAGGNEQFF	TGTGCCAGCAGTCCCCTCGGCGCGGGGGGCAATGAGCAGTTCTTC
TRBJ1-4	TRBV11-2	NA	NA	CASSLRGGQGKEKLFF	TGTGCCAGCAGCTTACGCGGGGGTCAGGGGAAGGAAAAACTGTTTTTT
TRBJ2-6	TRBV9	NA	NA	CASSAFNPGANVLTF	TGTGCCAGCAGCGCCTTTAACCCCGGGGCCAACGTCCTGACTTTC
TRBJ2-1	TRBV6-1	TRBD2	NA	CASSEGTWVAGVDNEQFF	TGTGCCAGCAGTGAAGGGACGTGGGTTGCGGGAGTCGACAATGAGCAGTTCTTC
TRBJ2-5	TRBV9	NA	NA	CASSVEASPQETQYF	TGTGCCAGCAGCGTAGAAGCATCCCCTCAAGAGACCCAGTACTTC
TRBJ2-1	TRBV9	TRBD2	few	CASSSGTSGRARAYNEQFF	TGTGCCAGCAGCTCTGGGACTAGCGGGAGGGCCCGTGCCTACAATGAGCAGTTCTTC
TRBJ2-3	TRBV6-4	TRBD2	NA	CASSAGTSDTDTQYF	TGTGCCAGCAGTGCCGGGACTAGCGACACAGATACGCAGTATTTT
TRBJ2-4	TRBV4-1	TRBD2	NA	CASSPGTSGSFSRKNIQYF	TGCGCCAGCAGCCCAGGGACTAGCGGGTCTTTTAGTCGCAAAAACATTCAGTACTTC
TRBJ2-1	TRBV28	NA	NA	CASSSGTLGQFF	TGTGCCAGCAGTTCCGGGACTTTAGGACAGTTCTTC
TRBJ2-2	TRBV10-1	NA	NA	CASSQVLGTAGELFF	TGCGCCAGCAGTCAAGTCCTCGGGACCGCCGGGGAGCTGTTTTTT
TRBJ2-7	TRBV28	TRBD2	NA	CASSFSSGSLHEQYF	TGTGCCAGCAGTTTTTCTAGCGGGAGTCTCCACGAGCAGTACTTC
TRBJ2-1	TRBV10-3	TRBD1	NA	CASCTGQDNGEQFF	TGTGCCAGCTGTACGGGACAGGATAATGGTGAGCAGTTCTTC
TRBJ1-2	TRBV6-5	NA	NA	CASRDAGAEGYTF	TGTGCCAGCAGAGACGCGGGGGCGGAAGGCTACACCTTC
TRBJ2-5	TRBV4-1	TRBD2	NA	CASPPPGLAERTQYF	TGCGCCAGCCCTCCCCCCGGACTAGCGGAAAGGACCCAGTACTTC
TRBJ2-3	TRBV19	NA	NA	CASSIPNQGTRTQYF	TGTGCCAGTAGTATACCTAATCAGGGGACGCGTACGCAGTATTTT